Detailed here is one TCR beta chain. Its antigen remains unidentified. The data were obtained in a study of a mutant IDH1 vaccine in newly diagnosed glioma. Study context: Radiotherapy alone preceded vaccination by 4-6 weeks; alternatively, vaccination started with temozolomide cycles. Patients were pretreated with radiotherapy, temozolomide, or both, mostly both.

V lost 1 base to trimming and J lost 3 bases, with 16 bases between them. The CDR3 has 16 residues. Germline CDR1 is LGHNA and CDR2 is YNFKEQ. TCRdb's copy holds only in-frame clones and misses some; the assay was immunoSEQ multiplex PCR. The table includes approximately 82,000 clones, more than 80% detected once. Time point specified: week 23, last vaccination. The content of each vaccine dose was 300 ug of mutant IDH1 20-mer peptide, and topical imiquimod accompanied it. The chain couples TRBV4-2 to TRBJ2-7, with D unclear. The clonotype comes from a woman between 45 and 60 years old with glioma. The sample was PBMCs, taken from a glioma patient whose treatment included an IDH1 peptide vaccine. In nucleotides, the CDR3 is TGTGCCAGCAGCCAAGGCCTGGCGGAGTTCGGCTACGAGCAGTACTTC. Amino acid sequence: CASSQGLAEFGYEQYF.